The 11 T cell receptor beta chains reported below all come from one sample, sequenced in a study of immune evolution from preneoplasia to lung adenocarcinoma (dated by TCRdb to about 2021). Libraries came from the immunoSEQ multiplex PCR assay. The table was pulled from immuneACCESS by TCRdb, which kept in-frame rearrangements only. Such tables lose some clones; where checked, under half of the loss comes from unresolved V genes, and the rest has no known cause. The sample records 11,000 to 15,000 clones, roughly 80% of which are singletons. Together, the top ten hold approximately 4.5% of the sample. Sample: FFPE minimally invasive lung adenocarcinoma tissue. The cell subset or site label here, explained by the study, means: micro-invasive lung adenocarcinoma (MIA). These receptors all stem from an older person with lung adenocarcinoma.

The chain has TRBV7-9 and TRBJ1-2; no clear D. CDR3 length equals 12 residues. Germline CDR1 and CDR2: SEHNR and FQNEAQ (reference sequence). V was pared by 1 base and J by 4 bases, with 4 bases between. The CDR3 protein is CASSLDTYGYTF. The CDR3 nucleotides are TGTGCCAGCAGCTTAGACACCTATGGCTACACCTTC.

The rearrangement joins TRBV6-5 to TRBJ1-1, with D hard to call. Germline V gene sequence: CDR1 MNHEY, CDR2 SVGAGI. The length of the CDR3 is 15 residues. V lost 0 bases and J lost 2, with 10 bases in between. The CDR3 here is CASSYSFIGNTEAFF. DNA of the CDR3: TGTGCCAGCAGTTACTCGTTTATTGGTAACACTGAAGCTTTCTTT.

V and J are TRBV28 and TRBJ2-7; TRBD1 might be the D (6 bases). Germline lookup yields CDR1 MDHEN and CDR2 SYDVKM. The CDR3 sequence is 15 residues long. Between the trimmed V and J ends, which lost 6 bases and 3 bases, there was a span of 18 bases. CDR3 DNA: TGTGCCAGCAGCCAACCCCAGGGGTCCTACTACGAGCAGTACTTC. This sequence encodes CASSQPQGSYYEQYF.

The chain uses TRBV7-9 and TRBJ2-1; tentative D call: TRBD1 (6 bases). V lost 2 bases and J 5 bases, leaving 13 bases between the germline ends. Per germline, CDR1 SEHNR and CDR2 FQNEAQ (reference sequence). This CDR3 has 15 amino acids. In DNA, the CDR3 is TGTGCCAGCAGCTTACTGGGGGCCGTACACAATGAGCAGTTCTTC. Protein: CASSLLGAVHNEQFF.

Points on this clone: One end of the junction fails to match germline, which may point to a read error. The gene calls are TRBV27 and TRBJ1-5, with D possibly TRBD1 on 5 matching bases. There are 16 residues in the CDR3. Germline V gives CDR1 MNHEY, CDR2 SMNVEV (reference sequence). The CDR3 DNA follows: TGTGCCAGCAGTATATCGGGGATAGGGGAACATCAGCCCCAGCATTTT. It codes for CASSISGIGEHQPQHF.

The genes are TRBV14 and TRBJ2-7; the D gene is possibly TRBD2 (5 bases). V was cut by 3 bases and J by 2 bases, with 8 bases left in between. The CDR3 is made up of 13 amino acids. CDR1 and CDR2 (germline): SGHDN, FVKESK. CDR3 protein: CASSHSGTYEQYF. In DNA, the CDR3 is TGTGCCAGCAGCCACAGCGGTACCTACGAGCAGTACTTC.

This clone was detected only a few times. The rearrangement links TRBV5-1 to TRBJ2-6; the D is unclear. The V gene lost 1 base and the J gene lost 0 bases, with 5 bases spanning the gap. Germline values: CDR1 SGHRS, CDR2 YFSETQ. The CDR3 covers 15 residues. In nucleotides, the CDR3 is TGCGCCAGCAGCTTGAGTCTCTCTGGGGCCAACGTCCTGACTTTC. As protein: CASSLSLSGANVLTF.

The chain has TRBV6-1 and TRBJ1-5, with D tentatively TRBD1 (6 bases). Germline CDR1 MNHNS, CDR2 SASEGT. Deletions cut 4 bases from V and 6 bases from J, with 22 bases between. The CDR3 has 17 residues. For the CDR3, the DNA is TGTGCCAGCAGTGCTAGACAGGCTGCACTTGCCGGTCAGCCCCAGCATTTT. Its protein product is CASSARQAALAGQPQHF.

This clone was seen only once. The CDR3 is CASSPQGSYEQYF. The CDR3 nucleotides are TGTGCCAGTAGCCCGCAGGGGTCCTACGAGCAGTACTTC. The J gene is TRBJ2-7, the V gene TRBV19, with D possibly being TRBD1 (6 bases). The CDR3 extends over 13 amino acids. In germline, CDR1 is LNHDA, CDR2 SQIVND (reference sequence). The V end was cut by 6 bases, the J end by 1 base, with 10 bases between.

The rearrangement links TRBV15 to TRBJ2-1; D is tentatively TRBD1 or TRBD2 (5 bases each). The CDR3 has 15 residues. CDR1 and CDR2 (germline): LNHNV, YYDKDF (reference sequence). With 3 bases removed from V and 1 base from J, the gap between germline ends came to 10 bases. The CDR3 sequence is CATSRGDPSYNEQFF. DNA for the CDR3: TGTGCCACCAGCAGGGGGGACCCTTCCTACAATGAGCAGTTCTTC.

The chain joins TRBV28 to TRBJ1-6; 7 bases align to TRBD1. The CDR3 runs 15 residues. Unmatched junction bases numbered 7, after V lost 6 bases and J lost 5 bases. Germline V gene data show CDR1 as MDHEN and CDR2 as SYDVKM. In DNA form, the CDR3 reads TGTGCCAGCAGACTTCCGACAGGGAATAATTCACCCCTCCACTTT. It codes for CASRLPTGNNSPLHF.